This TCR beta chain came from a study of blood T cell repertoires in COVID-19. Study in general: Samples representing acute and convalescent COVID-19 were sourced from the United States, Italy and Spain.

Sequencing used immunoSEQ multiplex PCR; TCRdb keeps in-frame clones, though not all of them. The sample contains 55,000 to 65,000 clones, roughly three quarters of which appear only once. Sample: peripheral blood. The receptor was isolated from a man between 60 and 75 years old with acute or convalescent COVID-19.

CDR3 loop: CASSRDRANYGYTF. CDR3 nucleotides: TGTGCCAGCAGCCGCGACAGAGCTAACTATGGCTACACCTTC. The J gene is TRBJ1-2, the V gene TRBV7-9; D perhaps matches TRBD1 (5 bases). V was shortened by 5 bases and J by 0 bases, with 10 bases between the two germline ends. From germline, CDR1 is SEHNR and CDR2 FQNEAQ (reference sequence). The CDR3 is made up of 14 amino acids.